These 30 T cell receptor beta chains were all obtained from the same sample, sequenced in a study of blood T cells in healthy people across ages. A sample-barcoded 5' primer and a J-beta primer mix were used in a second PCR of about 7 to 11 cycles. TCRdb reprocessed the 5' RACE reads via MiXCR and lists one record per CDR3 protein. The data hold 1.5 million to 2 million distinct CDR3 sequences, with about 35% observed a single time. Material for sequencing was blood. These receptors were collected from a woman under 40 in good health.

CDR3 amino acids: CASSAGLAKGEDTQYF. CDR3 coding DNA: TGTGCCAGCAGCGCAGGACTAGCGAAGGGGGAAGATACGCAGTATTTT. The chain links TRBV9 to TRBJ2-3; 9 bases are a match to TRBD2. In germline, CDR1 is SGDLS, CDR2 YYNGEE. This CDR3 is 16 amino acids long. V lost 3 bases to trimming and J lost 5 bases; unmatched junction nucleotides: 10.

This clonotype was detected only a few times. V is TRBV5-1 and J is TRBJ2-5; 8 positions match TRBD1. CDR1 and CDR2 (germline): SGHRS, YFSETQ. The CDR3 has 14 amino acids. J lost 5 bases, V lost 4 bases, and 7 bases had no gene match. The CDR3 is CASSPGQGSETQYF. The CDR3 nucleotides are TGCGCCAGCAGCCCAGGACAGGGCTCGGAGACCCAGTACTTC.

This clonotype turned up a few times. This sequence joins TRBV7-9 and TRBJ2-1; perhaps TRBD1 as D (6 bases). The CDR3 runs 17 residues. Trimming stripped 5 bases from V and 1 base from J, with 18 bases between. Germline values: CDR1 SEHNR, CDR2 FQNEAQ (reference sequence). Here the CDR3 reads CASSHGFGTLSYNEQFF. The CDR3 bases are TGTGCCAGCAGCCACGGCTTCGGGACATTATCCTACAATGAGCAGTTCTTC.

The rearrangement joins TRBV4-1 to TRBJ2-5; 13 bases align to TRBD2. This CDR3 comprises 18 residues. Germline-derived CDR1 and CDR2 are MGHRA and YSYEKL. V lost 4 bases, J lost 5 bases, and 13 bases stayed unmatched. The CDR3 region has the DNA TGCGCCAGCAGCCCCAGAGGACTAGCGGGGGCCGTGGGGGAGACCCAGTACTTC. Translating it yields CASSPRGLAGAVGETQYF.

This clonotype has a handful of counts. The chain carries TRBV7-6 and TRBJ2-1, with TRBD2 identical over 12 bases. This CDR3 has 18 amino acids. The junction had 16 bases not matched to a gene; V was cut back by 5 bases and J by 8 bases. Germline values: CDR1 SGHVS, CDR2 FNYEAQ. CDR3 in amino acids: CASSTAHGLAGQFDEQFF. The CDR3, as DNA: TGTGCCAGCAGCACAGCTCATGGACTAGCGGGGCAATTTGATGAGCAGTTCTTC.

This clonotype was seen only a few times. The V gene is TRBV28, the J gene TRBJ2-3, with 7 bases fitting TRBD1. Trimming removed 7 bases from V and 0 bases from J; junction bases left unmatched: 7. Germline V lookup: CDR1 MDHEN, CDR2 SYDVKM. This CDR3 is built from 15 residues. CDR3 loop: CASNEGAPSTDTQYF. The CDR3, as DNA: TGTGCCAGCAACGAGGGGGCGCCTAGCACAGATACGCAGTATTTT.

About this clonotype itself: This could be a read error, since a much larger clone is one nucleotide away. This chain joins TRBV4-1 and TRBJ2-3, with 8 bases matching TRBD2. CDR1 and CDR2 from the germline V gene are MGHRA and YSYEKL. The CDR3 loop spans 15 amino acids. The CDR3 nucleotides read TGCGCCAGCAGTCCCGTTAGCGGGGAGGAAGATACGCGGTATTTT. Translation gives CASSPVSGEEDTRYF.

The rearrangement links TRBV19 to TRBJ2-1, with 8 bases lining up with TRBD1. Germline trimming cut 5 bases from V and 6 bases from J; bases unmatched to any gene: 3. The CDR3 runs to 13 residues. Germline values: CDR1 LNHDA, CDR2 SQIVND (reference sequence). CDR3 amino acids: CASSQGAINEQFF. CDR3 DNA sequence: TGTGCCAGTAGTCAGGGGGCAATCAATGAGCAGTTCTTC.

V gene TRBV5-6 combines with J gene TRBJ2-7; D is unclear. This CDR3 has 14 amino acids. Germline CDR1 SGHDT, CDR2 YYEEEE. V lost 4 bases, J lost 2 bases, and 13 bases lay in between. CDR3 loop: CASSPNIGPYEQYF. The DNA of the CDR3 is TGTGCCAGCAGCCCCAATATTGGGCCCTACGAGCAGTACTTC.

This clonotype occurred a few times. The chain links TRBV3-1 to TRBJ2-5; TRBD2 is a possible D gene (6 bases). The CDR3 is 13 amino acids. The V and J ends lost 2 bases and 6 bases respectively, with 10 bases between them. The germline V gene has CDR1 LGHDT and CDR2 YNNKEL (reference sequence). The CDR3 sequence is CASSQFGGKTQYF. In nucleotides, the CDR3 is TGTGCCAGCAGCCAATTTGGGGGGAAGACCCAGTACTTC.

The gene calls are TRBV12-3 or TRBV12-4 and TRBJ1-6; D may be TRBD1 (5 bases). The CDR3 runs 18 residues. The ends were cut back, 6 bases at V and 7 bases at J, with 25 bases in the middle. The CDR3 coding sequence is TGTGCCAGCAGCGTCACTCTCCCCCGGGACCTGTTAAATTCACCCCTCCACTTT. Encoded protein: CASSVTLPRDLLNSPLHF.

Regarding this clonotype: It may be a read error: a sequence one base away is much more abundant. The chain uses TRBV12-3 or TRBV12-4 and TRBJ2-3; 7 positions match TRBD2. The CDR3 extends over 15 amino acids. CDR3 region: CASSSAGTSTDTRYF. The CDR3 bases are TGTGCCAGCAGTTCAGCGGGAACTAGCACAGATACGCGGTATTTT.

The chain employs TRBV4-1 and TRBJ2-3, with D perhaps assigned TRBD1 or TRBD2 (6 bases each). In germline, CDR1 is MGHRA, CDR2 YSYEKL. Trimming pared 2 bases from V and 7 bases from J, leaving 25 bases between. This CDR3 is built from 18 residues. CDR3 DNA sequence: TGCGCCAGCAGCCAACCTGTGAAGGGGGGCCGCAACGCAAATACGCAGTATTTT. It is translated as CASSQPVKGGRNANTQYF.

This clonotype occurred a few times. The chain combines TRBV2 with TRBJ2-5, with 9 bases fitting TRBD1. Germline assignment: CDR1 SNHLY and CDR2 FYNNEI. The junction had 3 bases not matched to a gene; V was cut back by 3 bases and J by 4 bases. The CDR3 is 14 amino acids. The CDR3 here is CASSEDRGRETQYF. CDR3 nucleotides: TGTGCCAGCAGTGAGGACAGGGGTAGAGAGACCCAGTACTTC.

This chain uses TRBV29-1 with TRBJ2-7; perhaps D is TRBD1 or TRBD2 (5 bases each). The CDR3 totals 12 residues. Trimming took off 1 base at V and 7 bases at J, with 11 bases between the two ends. Per germline, CDR1 SQVTM and CDR2 ANQGSEA. The CDR3 DNA follows: TGCAGCGTTGAAGGGAAGGGGAGAGAGCAGTACTTC. Amino acid sequence: CSVEGKGREQYF.

This clonotype has at least ten counts. V is TRBV29-1 and J is TRBJ2-1; TRBD2 matches at 10 bases. Per germline, CDR1 SQVTM and CDR2 ANQGSEA. The CDR3 spans 16 residues. V dropped 5 bases and J dropped 1; count of bases not matched to a gene: 8. The CDR3 loop is CSVLLTSGQSYNEQFF. The CDR3 DNA follows: TGCAGCGTTCTACTGACTAGCGGGCAATCCTACAATGAGCAGTTCTTC.

This clonotype occurred many times. V usage is TRBV7-9 and J usage is TRBJ2-1, with 9 bases matching TRBD2. The CDR3 contains 15 residues. The germline V gene encodes CDR1 SEHNR and CDR2 FQNEAQ (reference sequence). Trimming removed 5 bases from V and 0 bases from J; junction bases left unmatched: 2. This CDR3 is CASSQTSGSYNEQFF. The CDR3 DNA is TGTGCCAGCAGCCAGACTAGCGGCTCCTACAATGAGCAGTTCTTC. The full variable domain, its missing parts supplied by reference TRBV7-9 and TRBJ2-1, is DTGVSQNPRHKITKRGQNVTFRCDPISEHNRLYWYRQTLGQGPEFLTYFQNEAQLEKSRLLSDRFSAERPKGSFSTLEIQRTEQGDSAMYLCASSQTSGSYNEQFFGPGTRLTVL.

The chain uses TRBV28 and TRBJ1-2; 9 nucleotides align to TRBD1. V lost 7 bases, J lost 6 bases, and 9 bases stayed unmatched. Germline CDR1 and CDR2: MDHEN and SYDVKM. The CDR3 contains 14 residues. The CDR3 spells CASTPGDRADGYTF. Written as DNA, the CDR3 is TGTGCCAGCACCCCCGGGGACAGGGCCGATGGCTACACCTTC.

The chain uses TRBV7-9 and TRBJ2-5, with 8 bases identical to TRBD1. J gave up 11 bases and V 8 bases, and 16 bases lay outside the gene matches. This CDR3 contains 14 residues. The V gene's germline CDR1 is SEHNR and CDR2 FQNEAQ (reference sequence). As DNA, the CDR3 is TGTGCCAGCTCCGGCGGGACAGGTCGGGGTGAGCAGTACTTC. Amino acid sequence: CASSGGTGRGEQYF.

This clonotype has just a few counts. The chain is built from TRBV3-1 and TRBJ2-7; 9 bases agree with TRBD2. CDR3 length equals 16 residues. CDR1 and CDR2 from the germline V gene are LGHDT and YNNKEL (reference sequence). J gave up 5 bases and V 4 bases, and 12 bases lay outside the gene matches. In DNA, the CDR3 is TGTGCCAGCAGCCCGACGAGTAGCGGGGGCGGCAACGAGCAGTACTTC. This gives the protein CASSPTSSGGGNEQYF.

The J gene is TRBJ2-7, the V gene TRBV7-6; 7 bases line up with TRBD2. V lost 0 bases, J lost 5 bases, and 1 base stayed unmatched. Germline CDR1 reads SGHVS; CDR2 reads FNYEAQ. This CDR3 spans 13 amino acids. CDR3 sequence reads: CASSLAGRNEQYF. Here the CDR3 DNA reads TGTGCCAGCAGCTTAGCCGGGAGGAACGAGCAGTACTTC. Full variable domain (outside the CDR3, taken from reference TRBV7-6 and TRBJ2-7): GAGVSQSPRYKVTKRGQDVALRCDPISGHVSLYWYRQALGQGPEFLTYFNYEAQQDKSGLPNDRFSAERPEGSISTLTIQRTEQRDSAMYRCASSLAGRNEQYFGPGTRLTVT.

This rearrangement joins TRBV12-3 or TRBV12-4 to TRBJ2-1; TRBD2 matches at 9 bases. V lost 6 bases and J lost 6; bases outside the gene matches: 6. The CDR3 runs to 14 residues. CDR3 in amino acids: CASSERGACNEQFF. CDR3 in DNA: TGTGCCAGCAGCGAGCGGGGGGCCTGCAATGAGCAGTTCTTC.

This clonotype was seen repeatedly, ten times or more. The chain carries TRBV7-9 and TRBJ2-5; maybe TRBD2 (5 bases). CDR3 length equals 14 residues. CDR1 and CDR2 from the germline V gene are SEHNR and FQNEAQ (reference sequence). V was trimmed by 5 bases and J by 2 bases, leaving 12 bases between them. CDR3 nucleotide sequence: TGTGCCAGCAGCCGTTTGGGGAGACAAGAGACCCAGTACTTC. Its protein product is CASSRLGRQETQYF.

The V gene is TRBV24-1, the J gene TRBJ2-1; 8 positions agree with TRBD2. The CDR3 is 17 amino acids. Per the germline V gene, CDR1 is KGHDR and CDR2 is SFDVKD. With V trimmed by 3 bases and J by 2 bases, 8 bases remained unmatched. CDR3 DNA: TGTGCCACCAGTGATCCCGGGGCGGGAGGCCCCTACAATGAGCAGTTCTTC. This gives the protein CATSDPGAGGPYNEQFF.

This clonotype turned up a few times. The rearrangement links TRBV19 to TRBJ2-3, with 10 bases aligning to TRBD2. The CDR3 extends over 15 amino acids. Germline V CDR1 and CDR2: LNHDA, SQIVND (reference sequence). Trimming took 7 bases from V and 5 from J; bases not matched to a gene: 9. The CDR3 DNA is TGTGCCAGTAAGAGGAGCGGGGGGGCTCGAGATACGCAGTATTTT. Translation gives CASKRSGGARDTQYF.

CDR3 bases: TGTGCCAGCAGCTTGGGACTAGTCTACGAGAAGTACTTC. The encoded protein is CASSLGLVYEKYF. The chain joins TRBV7-6 to TRBJ2-5, with 8 bases aligning to TRBD2. J lost 12 bases, V lost 3 bases, and 9 bases had no gene match. In germline, CDR1 is SGHVS, CDR2 FNYEAQ. The CDR3 totals 13 residues.

Turning to this clonotype: This clone may be a read error of a much larger clone one base away. The chain recombines TRBV27 with TRBJ2-7; 7 bases align to TRBD2. Germline V gives CDR1 MNHEY, CDR2 SMNVEV (reference sequence). The junction had 10 bases not matched to a gene; V was cut back by 8 bases and J by 3 bases. The CDR3 covers 14 residues. CDR3 in amino acids: CASQRGKRGYEQYF. As DNA, the CDR3 is TGTGCCAGCCAGCGGGGCAAAAGGGGCTACGAGCAGTACTTC.

This clonotype was seen more than once but under ten times. The gene calls are TRBV15 and TRBJ1-2, with D uncertain. Germline V gene lookup returns CDR1 LNHNV and CDR2 YYDKDF (reference sequence). The CDR3 is 17 amino acids. V shed 6 bases and J shed 3 bases, with 23 bases lying between them. The chain's CDR3 is CATSRIEPRAAHYGYTF. CDR3 in DNA: TGTGCCACCAGTCGCATTGAACCCCGTGCAGCCCACTATGGCTACACCTTC.

In this sample, this clonotype turned up a few times. CDR3 residues: CASSQERGTGNQPQHF. CDR3 DNA: TGCGCCAGCAGCCAAGAGCGGGGAACGGGCAATCAGCCCCAGCATTTT. J is TRBJ1-5 and V is TRBV4-1; no definite D call. V gave up 0 bases and J gave up 2 bases, with 11 bases separating them. CDR3 size: 16 residues. The germline CDR1 and CDR2 sequences are MGHRA and YSYEKL.

V usage is TRBV9 and J usage is TRBJ2-3, with D perhaps TRBD2 (6 bases). Deletions cut 5 bases from V and 0 bases from J, with 10 bases between. Germline CDR1 reads SGDLS; CDR2 reads YYNGEE. The CDR3 totals 14 residues. CDR3 DNA: TGTGCCAGCAGGGCGGGGCTAAGCACAGATACGCAGTATTTT. It translates to CASRAGLSTDTQYF.